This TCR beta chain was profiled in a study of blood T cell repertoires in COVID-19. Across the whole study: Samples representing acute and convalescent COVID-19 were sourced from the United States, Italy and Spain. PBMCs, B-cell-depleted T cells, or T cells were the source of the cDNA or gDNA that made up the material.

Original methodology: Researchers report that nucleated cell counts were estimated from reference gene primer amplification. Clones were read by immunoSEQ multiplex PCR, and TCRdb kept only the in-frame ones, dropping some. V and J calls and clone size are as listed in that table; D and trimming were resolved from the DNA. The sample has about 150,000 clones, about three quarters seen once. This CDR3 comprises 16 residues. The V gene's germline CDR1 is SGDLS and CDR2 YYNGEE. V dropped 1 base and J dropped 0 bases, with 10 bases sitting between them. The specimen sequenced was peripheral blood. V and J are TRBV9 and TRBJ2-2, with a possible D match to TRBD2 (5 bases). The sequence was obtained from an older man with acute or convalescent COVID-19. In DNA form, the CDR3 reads TGTGCCAGCAGCGTACGGACTGGAACGAACACCGGGGAGCTGTTTTTT. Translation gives CASSVRTGTNTGELFF.